The 10 T cell receptor beta chains in this list originate from one sample, sequenced in a study of blood T cell repertoires in COVID-19 (dated by TCRdb to the early 2020s). To prepare the library, the immunoSEQ multiplex PCR assay was applied. TCRdb mirrors the immuneACCESS table, restricted to in-frame sequences. Some clones are absent from its copies; in checked studies, under half trace to an unresolved V gene, and the reason for the others is unknown. Recorded for this sample are 60,000 to 80,000 clones; roughly 89% of them occurred a single time. About 0.6% of the sample is held by the ten biggest clonotypes. Specimen: peripheral blood. The receptors were sampled from a man between 60 and 70 years old with acute or convalescent COVID-19.

The J gene is TRBJ1-5, the V gene TRBV6-4; D is unresolved. CDR1 and CDR2 from the germline V gene are MRHNA and SNTAGT. There are 16 residues in the CDR3. Trimming stripped 0 bases from V and 0 bases from J, with 9 bases between. The CDR3 DNA reads as TGTGCCAGCAGTGACTCGAACAGTTATAGCAATCAGCCCCAGCATTTT. Amino acids: CASSDSNSYSNQPQHF.

The rearrangement uses TRBV3-1 (or the pseudogene TRBV3-2) and TRBJ2-7, with a possible D match to TRBD2 (5 bases). With 3 bases removed from V and 2 bases from J, the gap between germline ends came to 8 bases. CDR3 size: 13 residues. Germline assignment: CDR1 LGHDT and CDR2 YNNKEL (reference sequence). The CDR3 reads CASSHRGAYEQYF. In DNA form, the CDR3 reads TGTGCCAGCAGCCACCGGGGAGCCTACGAGCAGTACTTC.

The rearrangement joins TRBV29-1 to TRBJ2-2, with D possibly matching TRBD1 (7 bases). Germline V lookup: CDR1 SQVTM, CDR2 ANQGSEA. Deletions cut 6 bases from V and 3 bases from J, with 11 bases between. The CDR3 contains 13 residues. The DNA of the CDR3 is TGCAGCGTCGGGGGACAGTACACCGGGGAGCTGTTTTTT. It specifies CSVGGQYTGELFF.

The V and J genes are TRBV5-1 and TRBJ2-3, with D possibly matching TRBD2 (7 bases). The CDR3 runs 16 residues. The V end lost 0 bases, the J end lost 2 bases, and 13 bases lay between the germline ends. Germline lookup yields CDR1 SGHRS and CDR2 YFSETQ. The CDR3 loop reads CASSLAQGGDTDTQYF. As DNA, the CDR3 is TGCGCCAGCAGCTTGGCACAGGGAGGGGACACAGATACGCAGTATTTT.

This clone was detected a few times. The chain links TRBV19 to TRBJ2-7; 8 positions agree with TRBD1. This CDR3 is built from 14 residues. Germline values: CDR1 LNHDA, CDR2 SQIVND (reference sequence). V dropped 5 bases and J dropped 0; count of bases not matched to a gene: 3. The CDR3 reads CASSSTGGSYEQYF. In DNA, the CDR3 is TGTGCCAGTAGTTCAACAGGGGGCTCCTACGAGCAGTACTTC.

J is TRBJ1-2 and V is TRBV2, with 7 bases fitting TRBD1. There are 14 residues in the CDR3. CDR1 and CDR2 (germline): SNHLY, FYNNEI. V shed 6 bases, J shed 2 bases, and the junction held 6 bases outside the gene matches. CDR3 loop: CASSRDSQNYGYTF. The CDR3 bases are TGTGCCAGCAGCAGGGACAGTCAGAACTATGGCTACACCTTC. Supplemented by reference TRBV2 and TRBJ1-2, the full variable domain reads EPEVTQTPSHQVTQMGQEVILRCVPISNHLYFYWYRQILGQKVEFLVSFYNNEISEKSEIFDDQFSVERPDGSNFTLKIRSTKLEDSAMYFCASSRDSQNYGYTFGSGTRLTVV.

This chain links TRBV15 with TRBJ1-1; D not certain. This CDR3 has 14 amino acids. The germline V and J ends were trimmed by 0 bases and 1 base, with 6 bases remaining between them. Germline values: CDR1 LNHNV, CDR2 YYDKDF (reference sequence). The CDR3 region is CATSRDRENTEAFF. The CDR3 DNA reads TGTGCCACCAGCAGAGATCGGGAGAACACTGAAGCTTTCTTT.

This clone was seen a single time. The rearrangement links TRBV27 to TRBJ2-1, with 10 bases lining up with TRBD2. The CDR3 is 13 amino acids. V lost 6 bases and J lost 10; bases outside the gene matches: 6. In germline, CDR1 is MNHEY, CDR2 SMNVEV (reference sequence). This CDR3 reads CASRLAGTREQFF. The CDR3 nucleotides are TGTGCCAGCAGACTAGCGGGAACTAGGGAGCAGTTCTTC.

V usage is TRBV7-3 and J usage is TRBJ2-5, with TRBD2 matching over 8 bases. The CDR3 spans 15 residues. V trimming: 1 base; J trimming: 3 bases; junction bases outside the gene matches: 4. The germline CDR1 and CDR2 sequences are SGHTA and FQGTGA. DNA of the CDR3: TGTGCCAGCAGCTTAAGGGGTAGCGGGGAAGAGACCCAGTACTTC. Residues: CASSLRGSGEETQYF.

This clone was recorded a few times. The rearrangement links TRBV19 to TRBJ1-1, with D uncertain. This CDR3 has 13 amino acids. Germline lookup yields CDR1 LNHDA and CDR2 SQIVND (reference sequence). With 3 bases removed from V and 5 bases from J, the gap between germline ends came to 10 bases. This chain's CDR3 is CASSIRGTTEAFF. The CDR3 DNA follows: TGTGCCAGTAGTATCCGAGGAACGACTGAAGCTTTCTTT.